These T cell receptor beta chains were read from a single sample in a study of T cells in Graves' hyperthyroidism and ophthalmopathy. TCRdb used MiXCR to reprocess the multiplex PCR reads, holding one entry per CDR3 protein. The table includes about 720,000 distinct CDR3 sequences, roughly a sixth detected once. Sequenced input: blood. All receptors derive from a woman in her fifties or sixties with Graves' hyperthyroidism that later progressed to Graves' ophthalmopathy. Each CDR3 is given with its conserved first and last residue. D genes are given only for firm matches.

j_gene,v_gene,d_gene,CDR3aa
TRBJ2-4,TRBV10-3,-,CAISESTGHKNIQYF
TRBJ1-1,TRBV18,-,CASSPLGSSTEAFF
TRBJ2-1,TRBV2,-,CASSEFTGVEQFF
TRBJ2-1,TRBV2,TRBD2,CASSLIAGGESEQFF
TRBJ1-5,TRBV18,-,CASSQQGGGSNQPQHF
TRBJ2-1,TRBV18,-,CASSPGQPNEQFF
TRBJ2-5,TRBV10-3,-,CAISAGSLETQYF
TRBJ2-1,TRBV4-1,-,CASSHRSLAYNEQFF
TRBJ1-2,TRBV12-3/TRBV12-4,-,CASSSTGGFRGYTF
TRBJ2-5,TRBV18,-,CASSTPPQQETQYF
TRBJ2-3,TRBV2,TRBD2,CASMETSGVGRDTQYF
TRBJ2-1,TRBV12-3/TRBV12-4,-,CASSLGLANYNEQFF
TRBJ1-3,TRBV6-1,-,CALRASGNTIYF
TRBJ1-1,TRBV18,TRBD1,CASSPNRGGNTEAFF
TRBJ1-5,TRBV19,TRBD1,CASSKNRGGQPQHF
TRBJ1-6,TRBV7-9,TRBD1,CASSFPSGQGDNSPLHF
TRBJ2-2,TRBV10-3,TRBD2,CAISAGLAGGKDTGELFF
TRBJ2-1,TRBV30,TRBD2,CAWSPFSGTSGGSHNEQFF
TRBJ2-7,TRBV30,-,CAWNPDSRYEQYF
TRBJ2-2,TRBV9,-,CASSAFPKTGELFF
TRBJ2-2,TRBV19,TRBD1,CASRNRGPDTGELFF
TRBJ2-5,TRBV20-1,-,CSASEAPGLETQYF
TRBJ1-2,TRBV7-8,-,CASSSSQGAPYGYTF
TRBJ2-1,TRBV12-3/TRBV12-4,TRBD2,CASRSNSGGTYNEQFF
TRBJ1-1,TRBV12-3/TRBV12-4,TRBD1,CASSRGGGGGENTEAFF
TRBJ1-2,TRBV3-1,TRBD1,CASAPGQGTYGYTF
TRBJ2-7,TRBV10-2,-,CASNLRDASSYEQYF
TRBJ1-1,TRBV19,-,CASSISWAWTEAFF